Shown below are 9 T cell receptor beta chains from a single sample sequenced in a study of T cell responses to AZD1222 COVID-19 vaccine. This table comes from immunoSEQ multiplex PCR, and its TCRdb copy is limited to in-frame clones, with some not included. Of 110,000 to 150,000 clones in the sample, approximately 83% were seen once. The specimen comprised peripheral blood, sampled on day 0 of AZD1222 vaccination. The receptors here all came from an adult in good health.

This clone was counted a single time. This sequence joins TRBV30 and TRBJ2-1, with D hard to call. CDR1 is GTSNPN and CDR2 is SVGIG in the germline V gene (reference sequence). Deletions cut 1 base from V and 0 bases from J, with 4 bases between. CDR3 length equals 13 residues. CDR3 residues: CAWSEGSYNEQFF. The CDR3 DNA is TGTGCCTGGAGTGAGGGCTCCTACAATGAGCAGTTCTTC.

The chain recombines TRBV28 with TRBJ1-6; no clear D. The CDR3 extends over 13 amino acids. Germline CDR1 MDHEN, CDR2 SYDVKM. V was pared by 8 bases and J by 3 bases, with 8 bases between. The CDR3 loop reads CASAPDYNSPLHF. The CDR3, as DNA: TGTGCCAGCGCCCCAGACTATAATTCACCCCTCCACTTT.

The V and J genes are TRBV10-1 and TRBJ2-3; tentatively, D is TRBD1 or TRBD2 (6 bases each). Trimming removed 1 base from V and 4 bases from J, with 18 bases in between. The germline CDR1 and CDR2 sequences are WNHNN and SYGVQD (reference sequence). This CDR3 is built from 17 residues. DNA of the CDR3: TGCGCCAGCAGTGAGTTCGGCACCCTGGGGGGCCCAGATACGCAGTATTTT. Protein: CASSEFGTLGGPDTQYF.

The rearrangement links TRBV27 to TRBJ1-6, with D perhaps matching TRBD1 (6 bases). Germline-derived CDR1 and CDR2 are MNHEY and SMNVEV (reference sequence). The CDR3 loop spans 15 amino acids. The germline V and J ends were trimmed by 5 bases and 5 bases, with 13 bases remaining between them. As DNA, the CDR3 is TGTGCCAGCAGTCTTCGACAGGACCATAATTCACCCCTCCACTTT. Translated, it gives CASSLRQDHNSPLHF.

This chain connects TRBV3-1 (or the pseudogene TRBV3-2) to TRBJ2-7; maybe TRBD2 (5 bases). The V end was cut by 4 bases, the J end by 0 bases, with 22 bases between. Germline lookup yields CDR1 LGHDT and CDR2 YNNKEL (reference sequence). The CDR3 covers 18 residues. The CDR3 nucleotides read TGTGCCAGCAGCCCCCGAGGGAAAAAAGCGGACCTCTCCTACGAGCAGTACTTC. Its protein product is CASSPRGKKADLSYEQYF.

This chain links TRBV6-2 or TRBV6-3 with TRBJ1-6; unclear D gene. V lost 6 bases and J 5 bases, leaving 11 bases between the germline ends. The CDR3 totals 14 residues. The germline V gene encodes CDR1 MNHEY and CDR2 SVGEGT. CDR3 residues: CASSPGGNNSPLHF. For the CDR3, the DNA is TGTGCCAGCAGCCCCGGCGGGAATAATTCACCCCTCCACTTT.

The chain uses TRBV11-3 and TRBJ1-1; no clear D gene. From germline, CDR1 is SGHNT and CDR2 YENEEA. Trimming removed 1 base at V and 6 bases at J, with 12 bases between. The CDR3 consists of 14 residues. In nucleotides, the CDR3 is TGTGCCAGCAGCTTAGGGTCTCCCGGGGCTGAAGCTTTCTTT. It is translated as CASSLGSPGAEAFF.

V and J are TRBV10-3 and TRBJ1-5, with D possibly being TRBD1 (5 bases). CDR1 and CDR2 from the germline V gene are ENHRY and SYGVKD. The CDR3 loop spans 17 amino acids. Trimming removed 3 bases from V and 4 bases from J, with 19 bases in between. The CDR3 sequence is CAISDPIQRGLNQPQHF. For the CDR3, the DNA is TGTGCCATCAGTGACCCGATCCAGAGGGGCCTTAATCAGCCCCAGCATTTT.

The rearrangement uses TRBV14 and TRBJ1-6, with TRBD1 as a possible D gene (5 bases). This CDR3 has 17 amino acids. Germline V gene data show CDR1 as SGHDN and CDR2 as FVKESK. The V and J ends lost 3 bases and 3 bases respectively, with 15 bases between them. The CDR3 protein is CASSQRGTGNYNSPLHF. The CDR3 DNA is TGTGCCAGCAGCCAGAGGGGAACCGGGAACTATAATTCACCCCTCCACTTT.